A single sample is the source of the 25 T cell receptor beta chains below, sequenced in a study of tumour-infiltrating T cells in Burkitt lymphoma. Clones were read by immunoSEQ multiplex PCR, and TCRdb kept only the in-frame ones, dropping some. The sample consists of 15,000 or so clones, 30% of them appearing once. The sample taken for sequencing was tumor tissue. The receptors stem from a human donor with diffuse large B-cell lymphoma.

The genes are TRBV27 and TRBJ1-4; D is perhaps TRBD1 (6 bases). Germline V gene lookup returns CDR1 MNHEY and CDR2 SMNVEV (reference sequence). CDR3 size: 14 residues. Trimming shortened V by 6 bases and J by 8 bases, and 16 bases separated the two germline ends. CDR3 nucleotide sequence: TGTGCCAGCAGCCCTTGGGGGGCGCAGGAAAAACTGTTTTTT. It is translated as CASSPWGAQEKLFF. The whole variable domain, filled in from reference TRBV27 and TRBJ1-4, reads EAQVTQNPRYLITVTGKKLTVTCSQNMNHEYMSWYRQDPGLGLRQIYYSMNVEVTDKGDVPEGYKVSRKEKRNFPLILESPSPNQTSLYFCASSPWGAQEKLFFGSGTQLSVL.

The sample holds a few counts of this clone. The chain carries TRBV10-3 and TRBJ2-3, with 8 nucleotides matching TRBD2. This CDR3 is built from 16 residues. Trimming at V came to 0 bases and at J to 3 bases, leaving 5 bases not matched to a gene. CDR1 is ENHRY and CDR2 is SYGVKD in the germline V gene. CDR3 DNA sequence: TGTGCCATCAGTGAGTCGACGGGAGGGCCGACAGATACGCAGTATTTT. This codes for CAISESTGGPTDTQYF.

The chain links TRBV28 to TRBJ2-5; TRBD2 agrees at 10 bases. CDR3 length: 15 amino acids. Germline V lookup: CDR1 MDHEN, CDR2 SYDVKM. J lost 5 bases, V lost 5 bases, and 8 bases had no gene match. CDR3 residues: CASSPRLAGAETQYF. In DNA, the CDR3 is TGTGCCAGCAGTCCCCGCCTAGCGGGAGCCGAGACCCAGTACTTC.

This clone has only a few counts. The chain uses TRBV30 and TRBJ2-1; 7 bases map to TRBD2. There are 13 residues in the CDR3. V lost 6 bases to trimming and J lost 0 bases; unmatched junction nucleotides: 2. CDR1 and CDR2 from the germline V gene are GTSNPN and SVGIG (reference sequence). The CDR3 DNA sequence: TGTGCCTGCTGGACTAGCTCCTACAATGAGCAGTTCTTC. It translates to CACWTSSYNEQFF.

A few counts support this clone. V is TRBV6-6 and J is TRBJ1-5; perhaps TRBD1 as D (5 bases). This CDR3 is built from 14 residues. V was pared by 0 bases and J by 5 bases, with 8 bases between. Germline CDR1 is MNHNY and CDR2 is SVGAGI (reference sequence). CDR3 protein: CASSYSQGHQPQHF. The CDR3 DNA follows: TGTGCCAGCAGTTACTCGCAGGGCCATCAGCCCCAGCATTTT.

The J gene is TRBJ2-1, the V gene TRBV18; a weak D match, TRBD2 (6 bases). Germline CDR1 KGHSH, CDR2 LQKENI. The V end was cut by 0 bases, the J end by 6 bases, with 18 bases between. This CDR3 has 17 residues. The DNA of the CDR3 is TGTGCCAGCTCACCACCGGCCCCTAGCGACCCGGTCAATGAGCAGTTCTTC. This sequence encodes CASSPPAPSDPVNEQFF.

The chain carries TRBV19 and TRBJ1-1; D call uncertain. The CDR3 extends over 13 amino acids. Germline CDR1 and CDR2: LNHDA and SQIVND (reference sequence). The V end lost 5 bases, the J end lost 2 bases, and 9 bases lay between the germline ends. The CDR3 DNA reads as TGTGCCAGTAGTTCATCAGAAAACACTGAAGCTTTCTTT. Its protein product is CASSSSENTEAFF. Full variable domain (remainder filled in from reference TRBV19 and TRBJ1-1): DGGITQSPKYLFRKEGQNVTLSCEQNLNHDAMYWYRQDPGQGLRLIYYSQIVNDFQKGDIAEGYSVSREKKESFPLTVTSAQKNPTAFYLCASSSSENTEAFFGQGTRLTVV.

The chain has TRBV15 and TRBJ2-1; D is tentatively TRBD1 or TRBD2 (5 bases each). Germline V CDR1 and CDR2: LNHNV, YYDKDF (reference sequence). V dropped 0 bases and J dropped 4 bases, with 13 bases sitting between them. The CDR3 runs to 16 residues. The CDR3 spells CATSREGEGFYNEQFF. CDR3 bases: TGTGCCACCAGCAGAGAGGGAGAGGGGTTTTACAATGAGCAGTTCTTC.

This clone was observed a few times. The chain has TRBV5-1 and TRBJ2-5, with D tentatively TRBD2 (5 bases). Germline V gene data show CDR1 as SGHRS and CDR2 as YFSETQ. The CDR3 totals 14 residues. V was pared by 6 bases and J by 5 bases, with 17 bases between. In nucleotides, the CDR3 is TGCGCCAGCACCCGGGATAGCCTCCTGGAGACCCAGTACTTC. It yields the protein CASTRDSLLETQYF.

This clone was counted only a few times. The rearrangement uses TRBV6-5 and TRBJ1-2; 7 bases map to TRBD1. Per the germline V gene, CDR1 is MNHEY and CDR2 is SVGAGI. The CDR3 is 14 amino acids. The V segment lost 6 bases and the J segment 4 bases; nucleotides outside the gene matches: 8. The CDR3: CASRRGQHFYGYTF. The CDR3 DNA is TGTGCCAGCAGGAGGGGGCAGCACTTCTATGGCTACACCTTC.

The chain uses TRBV29-1 and TRBJ1-4; the D is unclear. The CDR3 loop spans 10 amino acids. Germline CDR1 reads SQVTM; CDR2 reads ANQGSEA. V was clipped by 5 bases and J by 8 bases, with 6 bases between them. CDR3 amino acids: CSVLSEKLFF. Here the CDR3 DNA reads TGCAGCGTTTTAAGCGAAAAACTGTTTTTT.

The chain couples TRBV25-1 to TRBJ1-1, with D unclear. Between the trimmed V and J ends, which lost 1 base and 1 base, there was a span of 1 base. Germline loops: CDR1 MGHDK, CDR2 SYGVNS. The CDR3 loop spans 12 amino acids. CDR3 nucleotides: TGTGCCAGCAGTGAATGGAACACTGAAGCTTTCTTT. This gives the protein CASSEWNTEAFF.

The gene calls are TRBV9 and TRBJ1-1; 10 bases agree with TRBD1. CDR1 is SGDLS, CDR2 YYNGEE, per germline. The CDR3 has 14 amino acids. V dropped 7 bases and J dropped 5; count of bases not matched to a gene: 8. CDR3 DNA: TGTGCCAGCGGCCCGGGACAGGGGAGGACTGAAGCTTTCTTT. It is translated as CASGPGQGRTEAFF.

The chain has TRBV7-9 and TRBJ1-2; perhaps TRBD1 as D (6 bases). Looked up from germline, CDR1 is SEHNR and CDR2 is FQNEAQ (reference sequence). V dropped 3 bases and J dropped 4 bases, with 18 bases sitting between them. This CDR3 region has 16 residues. As DNA, the CDR3 is TGTGCCAGCAGCTTGAAAGTCCGTGGACAGACCTATGGCTACACCTTC. Translation: CASSLKVRGQTYGYTF.

This clone was detected only a few times. CDR3 nucleotides: TGCAGCGTTGAAATGGGAGCTAACTATGGCTACACCTTC. Translating it yields CSVEMGANYGYTF. This chain uses TRBV29-1 with TRBJ1-2; D remains ambiguous. CDR1 is SQVTM, CDR2 ANQGSEA, per germline. This CDR3 has 13 amino acids. V was trimmed by 2 bases and J by 0 bases, leaving 7 bases between them.

This sequence joins TRBV10-3 and TRBJ1-1; D is possibly TRBD1 (6 bases). Deletions cut 2 bases from V and 4 bases from J, with 14 bases between. The CDR3 has 15 residues. The germline V gene has CDR1 ENHRY and CDR2 SYGVKD. For the CDR3, the DNA is TGTGCCATCAGTGAGACAGGGTACGGGGGCACTGAAGCTTTCTTT. It specifies CAISETGYGGTEAFF.

The J gene is TRBJ2-7, the V gene TRBV7-2; TRBD1 matches at 9 bases. Per germline, CDR1 SGHTA and CDR2 FQGNSA. With V trimmed by 4 bases and J by 7 bases, 11 bases remained unmatched. The CDR3 has 15 amino acids. CDR3 in amino acids: CASSSQGASSEEQYF. CDR3 nucleotide sequence: TGTGCCAGCAGCTCACAGGGGGCGTCGTCTGAGGAGCAGTACTTC.

This clone was found a few times. The gene calls are TRBV19 and TRBJ1-1; no clear D gene. Trimming shortened V by 3 bases and J by 1 base, and 6 bases separated the two germline ends. The CDR3 has 13 amino acids. Germline V CDR1 and CDR2: LNHDA, SQIVND (reference sequence). CDR3 bases: TGTGCCAGTAGTATGACGGGGAACACTGAAGCTTTCTTT. This gives the protein CASSMTGNTEAFF.

The chain uses TRBV2 and TRBJ2-7; tentatively, D is TRBD2 (6 bases). Trimming took off 7 bases at V and 0 bases at J, with 10 bases between the two ends. The CDR3 length is 13 residues. CDR1 is SNHLY and CDR2 is FYNNEI in the germline V gene. CDR3 sequence: CASTGTASYEQYF. Written as DNA, the CDR3 is TGTGCCAGCACCGGGACTGCCTCCTACGAGCAGTACTTC.

This clone came up a few times. The chain joins TRBV15 to TRBJ2-5; D tentatively fits TRBD1 or TRBD2 (6 bases each). The CDR3 has 14 residues. Germline loops: CDR1 LNHNV, CDR2 YYDKDF (reference sequence). Trimming shortened V by 4 bases and J by 7 bases, and 16 bases separated the two germline ends. CDR3 bases: TGTGCCACCAGCACTTCCCGGGGGCAGGGGACCCAGTACTTC. The encoded protein is CATSTSRGQGTQYF. The variable domain in full, completed from reference TRBV15 and TRBJ2-5, reads DAMVIQNPRYQVTQFGKPVTLSCSQTLNHNVMYWYQQKSSQAPKLLFHYYDKDFNNEADTPDNFQSRRPNTSFCFLDIRSPGLGDTAMYLCATSTSRGQGTQYFGPGTRLLVL.

This clone was found a few times. The rearrangement links TRBV9 to TRBJ2-1; possibly TRBD1 or TRBD2 for D (5 bases each). Germline CDR1 reads SGDLS; CDR2 reads YYNGEE. The CDR3 spans 19 residues. V shed 5 bases and J shed 4 bases, with 28 bases lying between them. CDR3 in amino acids: CASSREPVGLVRGYNEQFF. The CDR3 coding sequence is TGTGCCAGCAGTAGGGAGCCTGTGGGGCTAGTTCGAGGGTACAATGAGCAGTTCTTC.

This clone was seen a handful of times. J is TRBJ2-7 and V is TRBV2, with TRBD1 matching over 7 bases. Germline V gene sequence: CDR1 SNHLY, CDR2 FYNNEI. V shed 6 bases, J shed 4 bases, and the junction held 3 bases outside the gene matches. CDR3 size: 12 residues. The CDR3 here is CASRLGQYEQYF. The CDR3 DNA sequence: TGTGCCAGCAGACTGGGACAGTACGAGCAGTACTTC.

CDR3 amino acids: CASSYSIINRYGYTF. As DNA, the CDR3 is TGTGCCAGCAGTTACTCGATAATCAACCGCTATGGCTACACCTTC. The chain has TRBV6-5 and TRBJ1-2; D unresolved. This CDR3 comprises 15 residues. Germline V gene sequence: CDR1 MNHEY, CDR2 SVGAGI. The V gene lost 0 bases and the J gene lost 4 bases, with 12 bases spanning the gap.

As DNA, the CDR3 is TGCGCCAGCAGCCCCGGGGACAGGGACAACTATGGCTACACCTTC. It specifies CASSPGDRDNYGYTF. V is TRBV5-1 and J is TRBJ1-2; TRBD1 aligns across 9 bases. Germline CDR1 SGHRS, CDR2 YFSETQ. There are 15 residues in the CDR3. V was clipped by 4 bases and J by 2 bases; unmatched bases: 6.

The V call is TRBV11-3, the J call TRBJ2-2; 7 bases agree with TRBD2. In germline, CDR1 is SGHNT, CDR2 YENEEA. CDR3 length: 15 amino acids. J gave up 1 base and V 5 bases, and 4 bases lay outside the gene matches. The CDR3 protein is CASSVRGGNTGELFF. The DNA of the CDR3 is TGTGCCAGCAGCGTTCGCGGGGGGAACACCGGGGAGCTGTTTTTT.